These 15 T cell receptor beta chains came from one sample sequenced in a study of OX40 agonist ivuxolimab in advanced cancers. Libraries were prepared by immunoSEQ multiplex PCR; TCRdb keeps only in-frame clonotypes and omits some of them. The repertoire consists of roughly 61,000 clones, with 90% occurring once and the leading ten covering 1.9%. This specimen consisted of CD4+ or CD8+ T cells sorted from blood, obtained in a trial of the OX40 agonist ivuxolimab. These receptors came from an adult with an advanced solid tumor such as melanoma, head and neck, liver or kidney cancer.

The chain uses TRBV28 and TRBJ2-5; possibly TRBD2 for D (6 bases). The CDR3 contains 14 residues. V was cut by 2 bases and J by 1 base, with 8 bases left in between. The germline gives CDR1 MDHEN, CDR2 SYDVKM. CDR3 nucleotide sequence: TGTGCCAGCAGTTTAGGAGGGATCCAAGAGACCCAGTACTTC. Protein: CASSLGGIQETQYF.

This clone was seen a few times. J is TRBJ1-1 and V is TRBV20-1, with D unclear. The V end was cut by 4 bases, the J end by 1 base, with 4 bases between. Germline V gene data show CDR1 as DFQATT and CDR2 as SNEGSKA (reference sequence). The CDR3 contains 11 residues. CDR3 nucleotides: TGCAGTGCTATGGAGAACACTGAAGCTTTCTTT. This gives the protein CSAMENTEAFF.

The V gene is TRBV6-6, the J gene TRBJ2-3, with D tentatively TRBD2 (6 bases). Germline loops: CDR1 MNHNY, CDR2 SVGAGI (reference sequence). This CDR3 has 14 residues. Trimming cost V 6 bases and J 1 base, with 11 bases left between them. CDR3 loop: CASSRPGGTDTQYF. The DNA of the CDR3 is TGTGCCAGCAGCCGCCCGGGGGGCACAGATACGCAGTATTTT.

This clone was observed a few times. V is TRBV7-9 and J is TRBJ1-2; TRBD1 is a possible D gene (6 bases). Between the trimmed V and J ends, which lost 1 base and 4 bases, there was a span of 16 bases. CDR3 length: 16 residues. Germline V gene sequence: CDR1 SEHNR, CDR2 FQNEAQ (reference sequence). In nucleotides, the CDR3 is TGTGCCAGCAGCTTAGGGAACTCCGGACAGATCTATGGCTACACCTTC. It yields the protein CASSLGNSGQIYGYTF.

The V and J genes are TRBV2 and TRBJ2-3; a possible D gene is TRBD1 (6 bases). Germline CDR1 is SNHLY and CDR2 is FYNNEI. The CDR3 has 14 residues. Trimming removed 8 bases at V and 0 bases at J, with 12 bases between. As DNA, the CDR3 is TGTGCCAGCTCGATGGGGGCTAGCACAGATACGCAGTATTTT. Protein sequence: CASSMGASTDTQYF.

The chain links TRBV7-2 to TRBJ1-6; no reliable D call. The CDR3 runs 14 residues. Trimming pared 4 bases from V and 9 bases from J, leaving 13 bases between. CDR1 is SGHTA and CDR2 is FQGNSA in the germline V gene. The CDR3 DNA sequence: TGTGCCAGCAGCTCCCAAGTGGACGGTTCACCCCTCCACTTT. Encoded protein: CASSSQVDGSPLHF.

In this sample, this clone turned up once. The chain combines TRBV5-1 with TRBJ2-7, with 9 bases matching TRBD1. The CDR3 sequence is 15 residues long. The V and J ends lost 4 bases and 2 bases, in that order; junction bases with no gene match: 7. Germline V gene sequence: CDR1 SGHRS, CDR2 YFSETQ. CDR3 sequence reads: CASSTWTGAAYEQYF. The DNA for the CDR3 is TGCGCCAGCAGCACGTGGACAGGGGCAGCCTACGAGCAGTACTTC.

The chain uses TRBV29-1 and TRBJ2-1, with TRBD2 matching 12 bases. V dropped 8 bases and J dropped 0; count of bases not matched to a gene: 17. There are 19 residues in the CDR3. Germline assignment: CDR1 SQVTM and CDR2 ANQGSEA. The CDR3 here is CSLLPSGGARRSSYNEQFF. The CDR3, as DNA: TGCAGCCTACTTCCTAGCGGGGGGGCCCGGCGCAGCTCCTACAATGAGCAGTTCTTC.

The V and J genes are TRBV6-5 and TRBJ2-7; 7 bases map to TRBD1. CDR3 length: 14 residues. Trimming took 5 bases from V and 5 from J; bases not matched to a gene: 9. The germline V gene encodes CDR1 MNHEY and CDR2 SVGAGI. CDR3 bases: TGTGCCAGCAGTCTTCTTCAGGGGGATGACGAGCAGTACTTC. Protein: CASSLLQGDDEQYF.

The chain joins TRBV5-1 to TRBJ2-7; D is ambiguous. Germline V lookup: CDR1 SGHRS, CDR2 YFSETQ. With 0 bases removed from V and 0 bases from J, the gap between germline ends came to 13 bases. CDR3 length: 16 amino acids. CDR3 sequence reads: CASSLDLSRISYEQYF. The CDR3 region has the DNA TGCGCCAGCAGCTTGGATCTCTCCAGGATCTCCTACGAGCAGTACTTC.

The V gene is TRBV18, the J gene TRBJ1-1; D gene unclear. Trimming removed 3 bases from V and 5 bases from J, with 10 bases in between. CDR3 length: 13 residues. CDR1 is KGHSH, CDR2 LQKENI, per germline. The CDR3 sequence: CASSPTPGTEAFF. The DNA for the CDR3 is TGTGCCAGCTCACCGACCCCCGGGACTGAAGCTTTCTTT.

This clone was seen just once. The V call is TRBV5-1, the J call TRBJ2-7; a possible D gene is TRBD2 (7 bases). Germline V gene data show CDR1 as SGHRS and CDR2 as YFSETQ. This CDR3 has 14 amino acids. Deletions cut 0 bases from V and 7 bases from J, with 14 bases between. DNA of the CDR3: TGCGCCAGCAGCTTGGTCGCGGGGGCTCTAGAGCAGTACTTC. Its translation is CASSLVAGALEQYF.

This chain connects TRBV30 to TRBJ2-1; possibly TRBD2 for D (7 bases). Germline-derived CDR1 and CDR2 are GTSNPN and SVGIG (reference sequence). This CDR3 comprises 13 residues. The germline V and J ends were trimmed by 5 bases and 6 bases, with 14 bases remaining between them. This CDR3 reads CAWWEGGGNEQFF. CDR3 nucleotides: TGTGCCTGGTGGGAGGGGGGGGGCAATGAGCAGTTCTTC.

The chain has TRBV5-4 and TRBJ2-7, with 12 bases fitting TRBD2. Per germline, CDR1 SGHNT and CDR2 YYREEE (reference sequence). V lost 2 bases to trimming and J lost 1 base; unmatched junction nucleotides: 1. The CDR3 is 15 amino acids. Written as DNA, the CDR3 is TGTGCCAGCAGCTTCGGACTAGCGGGATCCTACGAGCAGTACTTC. Amino acid sequence: CASSFGLAGSYEQYF.

J is TRBJ1-1 and V is TRBV19; D possibly corresponds to TRBD1 (5 bases). V gave up 6 bases and J gave up 1 base, with 12 bases separating them. This CDR3 is built from 14 residues. CDR1 is LNHDA and CDR2 is SQIVND in the germline V gene (reference sequence). The CDR3 loop is CASRPDIGNTEAFF. The CDR3 DNA reads as TGTGCCAGTAGGCCGGACATCGGGAACACTGAAGCTTTCTTT.